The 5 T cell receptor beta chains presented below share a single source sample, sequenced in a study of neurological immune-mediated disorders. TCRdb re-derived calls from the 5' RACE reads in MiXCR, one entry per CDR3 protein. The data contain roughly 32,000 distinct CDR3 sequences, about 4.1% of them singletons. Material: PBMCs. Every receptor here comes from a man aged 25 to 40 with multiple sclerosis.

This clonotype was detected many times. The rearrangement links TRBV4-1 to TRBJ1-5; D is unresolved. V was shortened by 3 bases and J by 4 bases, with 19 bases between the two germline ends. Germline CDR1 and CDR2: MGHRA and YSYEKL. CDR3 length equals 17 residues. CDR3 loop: CASSQVLGRVENQPQHF. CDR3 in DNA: TGCGCCAGCAGCCAGGTGCTTGGACGGGTGGAAAATCAGCCCCAGCATTTT.

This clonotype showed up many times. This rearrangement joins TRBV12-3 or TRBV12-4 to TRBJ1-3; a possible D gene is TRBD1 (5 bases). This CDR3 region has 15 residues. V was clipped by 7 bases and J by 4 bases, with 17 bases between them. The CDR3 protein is CASTEGTLGGNTIYF. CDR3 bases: TGTGCCAGCACCGAAGGGACCCTCGGGGGAAACACCATATATTTT.

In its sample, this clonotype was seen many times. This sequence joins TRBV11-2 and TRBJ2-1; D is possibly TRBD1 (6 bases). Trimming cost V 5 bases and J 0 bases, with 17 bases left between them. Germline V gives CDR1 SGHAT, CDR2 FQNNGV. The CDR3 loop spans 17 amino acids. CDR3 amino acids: CASSPRGGMSSYNEQFF. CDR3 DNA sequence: TGTGCCAGCAGCCCCCGTGGGGGCATGAGCTCCTACAATGAGCAGTTCTTC.

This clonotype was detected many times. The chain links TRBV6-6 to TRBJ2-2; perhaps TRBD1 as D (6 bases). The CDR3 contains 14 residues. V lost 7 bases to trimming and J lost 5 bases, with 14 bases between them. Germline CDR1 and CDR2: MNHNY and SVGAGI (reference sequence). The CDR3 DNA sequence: TGTGCCAGCACTGAGGGGGTAAAAACCGGGGAGCTGTTTTTT. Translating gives CASTEGVKTGELFF.

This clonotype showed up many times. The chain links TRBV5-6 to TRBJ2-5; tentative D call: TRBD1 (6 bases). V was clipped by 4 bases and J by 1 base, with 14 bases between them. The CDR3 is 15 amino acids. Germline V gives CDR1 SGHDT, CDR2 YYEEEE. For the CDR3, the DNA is TGTGCCAGCAGCCTAGGGACACGGGCCCAAGAGACCCAGTACTTC. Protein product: CASSLGTRAQETQYF.